Detailed here is one T cell receptor (beta chain). Its antigen is not identified. The germline CDR1 and CDR2 sequences are LGHNA and YNFKEQ. The J segment lost 8 bases and the V segment lost 4 bases, leaving 4 bases of the junction unmatched. This CDR3 region has 15 residues. This entry comes from a study of OX40 agonist ivuxolimab in advanced cancers. Study background: While on treatment, patients had intravenous ivuxolimab at 0.01 to 10 mg/kg every 2 weeks. Subjects had a mean age of around 63 years, with a range of 23 to 79; just over 80% were male.

The assay was immunoSEQ multiplex PCR, and TCRdb's table has in-frame clones only and misses some. Among approximately 75,000 clones, 90% were seen once, and the ten largest hold about 0.35%. Overall study findings and caveats: Normalized T-cell clonal expansion was also low in a subset of nonresponders. CD4+ and CD8+ blood T cells expanded clonally by week 6 at 0.1 to 3.0 mg/kg.

The sequencing used CD4+ or CD8+ T cells sorted from blood, collected in a trial of the OX40 agonist ivuxolimab. This sequence joins TRBV4-2 and TRBJ2-1, with 14 bases aligning to TRBD2. The source of this sequence is an adult with an advanced solid tumor such as melanoma, head and neck, liver or kidney cancer. CDR3 residues: CASSPWTSGGYEQFF. CDR3 nucleotide sequence: TGTGCCAGCAGCCCATGGACTAGCGGGGGGTATGAGCAGTTCTTC.